Each of the 20 T cell receptor beta chains below was sequenced from the same sample in a study of blood T cells in healthy people across ages. Using a J-beta primer mix together with a sample-barcoded 5' primer, a second PCR was run for roughly 7 to 11 cycles. TCRdb re-called the 5' RACE reads with MiXCR, one entry per CDR3 protein. This sample has 1.5 million to 2 million distinct CDR3 sequences, with 28% found just once. Sequencing input: blood. These receptors were collected from a woman aged 25 to 39 in good health.

Only a few counts were recorded for this clonotype. The chain has TRBV2 and TRBJ2-7; TRBD2 might be the D (5 bases). V lost 1 base, J lost 3 bases, and 7 bases lay in between. The CDR3 totals 13 residues. CDR1 and CDR2 from the germline V gene are SNHLY and FYNNEI. The CDR3 loop reads CASSEGEFYEQYF. In DNA form, the CDR3 reads TGTGCCAGCAGTGAAGGGGAGTTCTACGAGCAGTACTTC.

The chain combines TRBV20-1 with TRBJ2-4; weak D call: TRBD2 (6 bases). Germline CDR1 DFQATT, CDR2 SNEGSKA (reference sequence). CDR3 size: 13 residues. Trimming pared 5 bases from V and 13 bases from J, leaving 21 bases between. CDR3 nucleotide sequence: TGCAGTGCTTGGCGGGACGGGGGTCCGGAGCAGTACTTC. This gives the protein CSAWRDGGPEQYF.

The CDR3 DNA reads TGTGCCAGCAGTCTCCTCCGGTTGGCTAGCGGTTCCTACAATGAGCAGTTCTTC. This sequence encodes CASSLLRLASGSYNEQFF. J is TRBJ2-1 and V is TRBV27; TRBD2 agrees at 7 bases. The V and J ends lost 5 bases and 1 base, in that order; junction bases with no gene match: 14. Germline V CDR1 and CDR2: MNHEY, SMNVEV (reference sequence). This CDR3 is built from 18 residues.

This clonotype was seen many times. This chain joins TRBV10-3 and TRBJ1-4, with TRBD1 matching over 8 bases. Germline V lookup: CDR1 ENHRY, CDR2 SYGVKD. With V trimmed by 6 bases and J by 5 bases, 2 bases remained unmatched. The CDR3 extends over 13 amino acids. CDR3 nucleotides: TGTGCCATCAGCCGGGACAGGAATGAAAAACTGTTTTTT. It codes for CAISRDRNEKLFF.

This clonotype was detected only a few times. The chain uses TRBV15 and TRBJ2-4; D is tentatively TRBD1 or TRBD2 (5 bases each). V lost 0 bases to trimming and J lost 3 bases, with 12 bases between them. The germline V gene has CDR1 LNHNV and CDR2 YYDKDF (reference sequence). This CDR3 has 16 residues. CDR3 amino acids: CATSRDRFGGKNIQYF. The CDR3 coding sequence is TGTGCCACCAGCAGAGATCGATTTGGGGGCAAAAACATTCAGTACTTC. The complete variable domain, with remaining parts taken from reference TRBV15 and TRBJ2-4, reads DAMVIQNPRYQVTQFGKPVTLSCSQTLNHNVMYWYQQKSSQAPKLLFHYYDKDFNNEADTPDNFQSRRPNTSFCFLDIRSPGLGDTAMYLCATSRDRFGGKNIQYFGAGTRLSVL.

This clonotype was seen a few times. The chain is built from TRBV30 and TRBJ1-2; D gene ambiguous. The germline gives CDR1 GTSNPN, CDR2 SVGIG (reference sequence). The CDR3 runs to 14 residues. The ends were cut back, 0 bases at V and 0 bases at J, with 8 bases in the middle. CDR3 nucleotides: TGTGCCTGGAGTGTGCTATTAGCTAACTATGGCTACACCTTC. Protein: CAWSVLLANYGYTF.

As regards this clonotype: Given a much more abundant clone one base away, this may be a read error. CDR3 amino acids: CASRGTVRFGEQYF. The CDR3 DNA is TGTGCCAGCAGGGGGACAGTCAGGTTCGGGGAGCAGTACTTC. V is TRBV27 and J is TRBJ2-7, with 7 bases identical to TRBD1. There are 14 residues in the CDR3. Germline V lookup: CDR1 MNHEY, CDR2 SMNVEV (reference sequence). Trimming took 6 bases from V and 7 from J; bases not matched to a gene: 12.

The sample holds many counts of this clonotype. V usage is TRBV29-1 and J usage is TRBJ1-1; D is unresolved. The germline V gene encodes CDR1 SQVTM and CDR2 ANQGSEA. V was trimmed by 4 bases and J by 11 bases, leaving 20 bases between them. The CDR3 runs to 13 residues. The DNA for the CDR3 is TGCAGCGTTGTGGGTCCGGGCGGGCCGGGCGCTTTCTTT. Protein sequence: CSVVGPGGPGAFF.

Comment on this clonotype: Germline is not matched at one junction end, which may reflect a read error. This sequence joins TRBV11-2 and TRBJ1-4, with D unclear. Germline CDR1 SGHAT, CDR2 FQNNGV. The CDR3 runs 15 residues. CDR3 loop: CASSLGDGLGEKLFF. CDR3 DNA sequence: TGTGCCAGCAGCTTAGGGGATGGCCTTGGAGAAAAGCTGTTTTTT.

The chain couples TRBV5-5 to TRBJ2-1; TRBD2 matches at 9 bases. V shed 1 base, J shed 4 bases, and the junction held 6 bases outside the gene matches. The CDR3 is 16 amino acids. Germline assignment: CDR1 SGHKS and CDR2 YYEKEE (reference sequence). CDR3: CASSLRGRASYNEQFF. The DNA for the CDR3 is TGTGCCAGCAGCTTGCGCGGGAGGGCGAGTTACAATGAGCAGTTCTTC.

The chain couples TRBV2 to TRBJ1-1; D gene ambiguous. The V gene lost 4 bases and the J gene lost 2 bases, with 14 bases spanning the gap. In germline, CDR1 is SNHLY, CDR2 FYNNEI. CDR3 length: 15 residues. The CDR3 reads CASSVLAGSNTEAFF. DNA of the CDR3: TGTGCCAGCAGTGTATTAGCCGGGTCAAACACTGAAGCTTTCTTT. Complete variable domain (other parts from reference TRBV2 and TRBJ1-1): EPEVTQTPSHQVTQMGQEVILRCVPISNHLYFYWYRQILGQKVEFLVSFYNNEISEKSEIFDDQFSVERPDGSNFTLKIRSTKLEDSAMYFCASSVLAGSNTEAFFGQGTRLTVV.

This sequence joins TRBV9 and TRBJ2-4; D may be TRBD2 (7 bases). TRBJ2-7 explains the end of the DNA better; the J call may be wrong. CDR1 is SGDLS, CDR2 YYNGEE, per germline. The CDR3 is 17 residues long. The CDR3 DNA reads as TGTGCCAGCAGTGAGGCGGGGGAGACAGGTCCGCCCTACGAGCAGTACTTC. It yields the protein CASSEAGETGPPYEQYF.

This clonotype has more than one count but fewer than ten. The chain is built from TRBV5-5 and TRBJ1-2; D gene unclear. CDR3 length: 13 residues. Trimming shortened V by 1 base and J by 7 bases, and 11 bases separated the two germline ends. Germline loops: CDR1 SGHKS, CDR2 YYEKEE (reference sequence). In DNA, the CDR3 is TGTGCCAGCAGCTTGATCGGGGAGTCTGGCTACACCTTC. Residues: CASSLIGESGYTF.

This clonotype showed up many times. This chain joins TRBV5-1 and TRBJ2-7; 8 positions agree with TRBD2. Per the germline V gene, CDR1 is SGHRS and CDR2 is YFSETQ. V shed 6 bases and J 3 bases; nucleotides not matched to a gene: 8. This CDR3 has 14 amino acids. In DNA form, the CDR3 reads TGCGCCAGCAACCGAGACGGGGGGGTCTACGAGCAGTACTTC. This gives the protein CASNRDGGVYEQYF.

In its sample, this clonotype was seen many times. The chain uses TRBV18 and TRBJ2-1; D is ambiguous. The CDR3 has 13 residues. V dropped 3 bases and J dropped 6 bases, with 9 bases sitting between them. Germline lookup yields CDR1 KGHSH and CDR2 LQKENI. CDR3 amino acids: CASSPTGVNEQFF. The CDR3, as DNA: TGTGCCAGCTCACCGACTGGGGTCAATGAGCAGTTCTTC.

This clonotype showed up just once. A junction end diverges from the germline sequence, so it may reflect a read error. CDR3 amino acids: CTTSDFLDREIGAYNEQFF. CDR3 nucleotide sequence: TGTACCACCAGTGATTTCTTGGACAGGGAAATAGGAGCCTACAATGAGCAGTTCTTC. The gene calls are TRBV24-1 and TRBJ2-1, with 8 positions matching TRBD1. CDR1 and CDR2 from the germline V gene are KGHDR and SFDVKD. This CDR3 is built from 19 residues.

This clonotype appeared many times. The chain uses TRBV20-1 and TRBJ1-4, with a possible D match to TRBD1 (5 bases). The CDR3 loop spans 13 amino acids. Trimming stripped 3 bases from V and 8 bases from J, with 13 bases between. CDR1 is DFQATT, CDR2 SNEGSKA, per germline (reference sequence). The CDR3, as DNA: TGCAGTGCTAGGGGCCCTCAGGGCGAAAAACTGTTTTTT. Translating it yields CSARGPQGEKLFF.

V usage is TRBV5-1 and J usage is TRBJ1-3, with D hard to call. The CDR3 contains 15 residues. Germline CDR1 and CDR2: SGHRS and YFSETQ. Trimming cost V 1 base and J 0 bases, with 8 bases left between them. CDR3 residues: CASSLQSGSGNTIYF. The DNA for the CDR3 is TGCGCCAGCAGCTTGCAGTCAGGCTCTGGAAACACCATATATTTT.

Remarks on this clonotype: Given a much more abundant clone one base away, this may be a read error. In this CDR3 the conserved last residue, phenylalanine or tryptophan, is missing, so a read error is likely. The chain combines TRBV20-1 with TRBJ1-2; D not resolved. CDR1 DFQATT and CDR2 SNEGSKA come from the germline V gene (reference sequence). V shed 1 base and J shed 4 bases, with 10 bases lying between them. The CDR3 runs to 13 residues. The CDR3 bases are TGCAGTGCTAGAGTAGGGTCGGCCTATGGCTACACCTTA. This encodes CSARVGSAYGYTL.

Ten or more counts support this clonotype. The chain joins TRBV29-1 to TRBJ2-1; TRBD1 or TRBD2 may be the D gene (6 bases each). Trimming took 8 bases from V and 6 from J, leaving 26 bases between them. In germline, CDR1 is SQVTM, CDR2 ANQGSEA. The CDR3 runs 16 residues. CDR3 protein: CSSSGSTRGPLNEQFF. The CDR3 coding sequence is TGCAGCTCGTCTGGGAGTACCCGGGGGCCTCTCAATGAGCAGTTCTTC.